The T cell receptor (beta chain) described here comes from a study of metastatic and nonmetastatic thyroid tumors. Study background: Comparison of repertoires was carried out across blood and tumor or nodule tissue from malignant and benign thyroid patients.

V was shortened by 3 bases and J by 4 bases, with 10 bases between the two germline ends. This CDR3 is built from 14 residues. Germline values: CDR1 MNHNS, CDR2 SASEGT. In the original workflow: Using the CDR3 differences seen across clinicopathological groups, the authors built a distant-metastasis classifier for papillary thyroid cancer, which was meant to discriminate distant-metastatic patients. TCRdb reprocessed the PCR reads using MiXCR. TCRdb, not the authors, supplied the V and J calls. This sample yields 30,000 to 35,000 clones, of which 25% to 30% are seen a single time; almost 8% belongs to the top ten. There were no patients who had received any treatment before thyroid surgery. In this sample, this clone is medium-sized.

The TCR comes from a female donor with papillary thyroid cancer or a benign thyroid nodule (not recorded which). Some clones in this sample may be carry-over from other donors' samples. Sequenced input: blood. The V and J genes are TRBV6-1 and TRBJ1-3, with D possibly matching TRBD1 (5 bases). The CDR3 region has the DNA TGTGCCAGCAGTGATGTGGGACTCGGAAACACCATATATTTT. Its protein product is CASSDVGLGNTIYF.